This T cell receptor (beta chain) was captured by sequencing in a study of T cell changes during pregnancy in multiple sclerosis. The CDR3 has 16 amino acids. Trimming removed 3 bases from V and 0 bases from J, with 13 bases in between. Per the germline V gene, CDR1 is SGHNT and CDR2 is YYREEE (reference sequence). Method: immunoSEQ multiplex PCR; TCRdb's copy keeps in-frame clones and lacks some. This sample carries about 31,000 clones, 90% of them seen once, and the ten largest clones take 3.5% to 4.5%. Sequenced material: CD8+ T cells from peripheral blood mononuclear cells, taken in the second trimester of pregnancy. This sequence originates from a female donor with multiple sclerosis, enrolled in a pregnancy study. The chain carries TRBV5-4 and TRBJ2-1; TRBD1 is a possible D gene (6 bases). CDR3 region: CASSSRDTSSYNEQFF. CDR3 DNA: TGTGCCAGCAGCTCCCGGGACACGAGCTCCTACAATGAGCAGTTCTTC.